The rows below give T cell receptor beta chains drawn from one sample of a study of Graves' ophthalmopathy and Graves' hyperthyroidism. Via MiXCR, TCRdb re-called the multiplex PCR reads, giving one row per CDR3 protein. The sample has under 800,000 distinct CDR3 sequences; over 20% are singletons. Sequenced material: peripheral blood. The receptors shown here come from a young woman with stable Graves' hyperthyroidism. Some clones in this sample may be carry-over from other donors' samples. Both conserved end residues are part of each CDR3. The D gene is left open where the match is weak.

>TRBD1|TRBV4-2
CASSPYGDRGRVEQYF
>NA|TRBV6-1
CASSGTNLQETQYF
>TRBD1|TRBV7-2
CASSLRTGESYGYTF
>NA|TRBV12-3/TRBV12-4
CASSPLAGGYTF
>NA|TRBV14
CASSHSQGEQYF
>NA|TRBV30
CAWSVHATVPFF
>TRBD1|TRBV12-3/TRBV12-4
CASTQGTANYGYTF
>TRBD1|TRBV5-1
CASSNQGAIATEAFF
>TRBD1|TRBV11-2
CASSLQHRGPNTEAFF
>TRBD1|TRBV12-3/TRBV12-4
CASSQSDRLEAFF